The subject of this entry is one T cell receptor beta chain. The germline V gene encodes CDR1 SNHLY and CDR2 FYNNEI. CDR3 length equals 15 residues. V gave up 7 bases and J gave up 5 bases, with 17 bases separating them. This sample stems from a study of T cell changes during pregnancy in multiple sclerosis. Profiling relied on immunoSEQ multiplex PCR, and the TCRdb table lists in-frame clones only, not all of them. The table has about 40,000 clones, roughly 94% seen once. The V gene is TRBV2, the J gene TRBJ2-2; perhaps TRBD2 as D (5 bases). Sequencing was performed on peripheral blood, taken in the third trimester of pregnancy. This clonotype was obtained from a female donor with multiple sclerosis, enrolled in a pregnancy study. The CDR3 nucleotides are TGTGCCAGCACTCGTAGCGCTAGCTCTACCGGGGAGCTGTTTTTT. Its translation: CASTRSASSTGELFF.